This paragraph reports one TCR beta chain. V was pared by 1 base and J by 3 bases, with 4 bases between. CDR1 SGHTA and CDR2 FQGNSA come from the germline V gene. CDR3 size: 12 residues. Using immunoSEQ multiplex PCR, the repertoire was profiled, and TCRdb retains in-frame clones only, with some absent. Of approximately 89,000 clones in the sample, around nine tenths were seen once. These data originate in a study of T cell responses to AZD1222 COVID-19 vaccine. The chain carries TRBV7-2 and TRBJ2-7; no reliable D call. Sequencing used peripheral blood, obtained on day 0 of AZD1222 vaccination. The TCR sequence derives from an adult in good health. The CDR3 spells CASSLVRYEQYF. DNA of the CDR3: TGTGCCAGCAGCTTAGTACGCTACGAGCAGTACTTC.